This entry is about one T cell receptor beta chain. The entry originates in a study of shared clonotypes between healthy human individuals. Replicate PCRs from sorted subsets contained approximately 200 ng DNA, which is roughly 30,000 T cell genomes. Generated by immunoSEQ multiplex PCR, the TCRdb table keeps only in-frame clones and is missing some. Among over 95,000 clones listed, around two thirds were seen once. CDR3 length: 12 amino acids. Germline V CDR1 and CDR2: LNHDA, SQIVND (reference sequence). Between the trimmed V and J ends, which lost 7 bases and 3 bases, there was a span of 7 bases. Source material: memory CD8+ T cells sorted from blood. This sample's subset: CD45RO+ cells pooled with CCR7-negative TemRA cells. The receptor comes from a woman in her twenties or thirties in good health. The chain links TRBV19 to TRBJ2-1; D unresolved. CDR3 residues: CASTRDYNEQFF. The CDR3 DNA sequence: TGTGCCAGTACCAGAGACTACAATGAGCAGTTCTTC.